This record looks at one TCR beta chain sequence and its context. Relative to its sample, this clonotype is medium-sized (0.01 to 0.1%). Its specific antigen is unknown. No per-base quality is available; no much larger clone lies one base away. V is cut by 5 bases and J by 0 bases, and the space between the germline ends is 7 bases. CDR1 and CDR2 are drawn from the germline V gene (reference sequence): DFQATT, SNEGSKA. The CDR3 holds 12 amino acids from the cysteine to the phenylalanine. Only CDR3 DNA is held: 36 bases, read in frame from base 1. This entry comes from a study of glioma-infiltrating T cells (dated by TCRdb to 2015 to 2016). Turning to the overall study: TCR alpha- and beta-chain repertoires were sequenced from glioma tissue, non-neoplastic brain tissue and matched peripheral blood mononuclear cells. Three low-grade glioma patients, seven to nine primary glioblastoma patients, and three non-glioma patients who contributed non-neoplastic brain tissue made up the paired cohort. To measure how far tissue and blood T-cell populations diverged, each tissue-infiltrating repertoire was compared against the peripheral blood repertoire of the same patient. General study outcomes and caveats: VJ-independent divergence between tissue and blood was lower than expected in non-neoplastic patients but higher than expected in all gliomas, particularly low-grade gliomas. Small numbers underpinned the group comparisons: roughly eight glioblastoma patients, three low-grade glioma patients and three non-neoplastic patients. Only a very small number of CDR3 sequences turned up in both tissue and blood, a result put down to high CDR3 diversity combined with limited sampling.

TCR alpha and beta CDR3 regions were amplified with the iRepertoire nested amplicon-rescue multiplex PCR (arm-PCR) platform from RNA. One-step reverse transcription and amplification used roughly 95-400 ng of tissue mRNA or PBMC total RNA as input. After bead purification, a secondary multiplex PCR added Illumina adapters, and libraries were gel-purified between 200 and 400 bp. Libraries carried internal 6-nucleotide barcodes used for demultiplexing. The libraries were sequenced on an Illumina MiSeq using 2x220 or 2x250 nucleotide paired-end reads. In the source study's methods: Paired reads were merged using FLASH 1.2.11 and were aligned to the GRCh37 human genome using BWA-MEM, after which TRA and TRB reads were extracted. An IMGT-derived reference of cassette sequences and CDR3 motifs, with pseudogenes included, was used for V and J assignment. Reads were translated in three frames, and productive CDR3s were defined by a C…FGXG motif without stop codons. Clonotypes were defined as unique combinations of V-J cassette pair and CDR3 amino acid sequence. Hamming distance filtering was applied to reads, with thresholds set by the sequence error rate of each sample in mapped regions. Through fastp at Q25 and MiXCR, TCRdb rebuilt clones from the public reads, retaining in-frame beta chains. CDR3 protein duplicates are merged, each entry listing the most common genes and DNA. The V and J calls here are based on TCRdb, not the publication. The sample yields about 3,600 distinct CDR3 sequences; roughly 31% were counted once. Roughly 24% of the sample goes to the ten largest clones.

The receptor chain draws on TRBV20-1 and TRBJ1-1; a tentative D match to TRBD1 spans 6 bases. The sequenced sample was glioma tissue, nonneoplastic brain tissue, or PBMCs (not recorded which). The TCR was taken from a human donor with low-grade glioma or glioblastoma, undergoing nonglioma brain surgery, or in good health (not recorded which). The sequenced DNA: TGCAGTGCTCAGGGGCTGAACACTGAAGCTTTCTTT. It specifies CSAQGLNTEAFF.